The clone carrying this T cell receptor (beta chain) has a single count. This sample was taken from a study of blood T cell repertoires in COVID-19. Study background: The study counted Cohort 3 donors as recovered given two negative PCRs, clearance, or symptom resolution. Nucleic acid was either cDNA or gDNA, and it came from T cells, B-cell-depleted T cells, or PBMCs.

Living in 24 US areas, the participants were between roughly 18 and 89 years of age. Germline CDR1 and CDR2: SEHNR and FQNEAQ (reference sequence). Trimming pared 3 bases from V and 0 bases from J, leaving 17 bases between. The CDR3 is 18 residues long. Authors' data handling: The assay estimated nucleated cells by amplifying reference gene primers. Clones were read by immunoSEQ multiplex PCR, and TCRdb kept only the in-frame ones, dropping some. V, J and clone size are those of that table, while D and trimming were read from the DNA. Here the sample spans fewer than 250,000 clones, around 90% being singletons.

The specimen sequenced was PBMCs or T cells enriched from blood (not recorded which). The V call is TRBV7-9, the J call TRBJ1-4; D possibly corresponds to TRBD1 (5 bases). The receptor was derived from a man aged 25-45 years in a cohort exposed to, infected with or recovered from COVID-19 (not recorded which). The chain's CDR3 is CASSFWPPRQSTNEKLFF. In nucleotides, the CDR3 is TGTGCCAGCAGCTTCTGGCCTCCCCGACAGTCAACTAATGAAAAACTGTTTTTT.